The T cell receptor (beta chain) under discussion was sequenced for a study of blood T cells in healthy people across ages. It was with a sample-barcoded 5' primer and a J-beta primer mix that a second PCR of about 6 to 12 cycles was run. TCRdb re-analysed the 5' RACE reads in MiXCR, keeping a single row per CDR3 protein. The sample lists 950,000 to 1,200,000 distinct CDR3 sequences; more than 30% were seen once. The CDR3 contains 14 residues. From germline, CDR1 is LNHDA and CDR2 SQIVND (reference sequence). The germline V and J ends were trimmed by 2 bases and 6 bases, with 12 bases remaining between them.

Sequencing was carried out using blood. The receptor's source is a man between 18 and 29 years old in good health. This chain joins TRBV19 and TRBJ2-3, with D perhaps TRBD1 or TRBD2 (5 bases each). DNA for the CDR3: TGTGCCAGTAGTATATACGGGACCTCGGATACGCAGTATTTT. The encoded protein is CASSIYGTSDTQYF.